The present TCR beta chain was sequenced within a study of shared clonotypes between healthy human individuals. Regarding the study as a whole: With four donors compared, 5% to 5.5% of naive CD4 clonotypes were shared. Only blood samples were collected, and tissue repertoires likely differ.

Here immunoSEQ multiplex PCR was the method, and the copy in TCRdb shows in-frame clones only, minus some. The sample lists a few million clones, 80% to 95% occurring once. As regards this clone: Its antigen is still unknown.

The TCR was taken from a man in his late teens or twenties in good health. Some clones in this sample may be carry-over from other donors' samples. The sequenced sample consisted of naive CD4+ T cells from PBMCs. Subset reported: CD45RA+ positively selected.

CDR3 sequence (DNA): TGTGCCACCGCAGGGGTTGGGGAGGAAAAACTGTTTTTT. It yields the protein CATAGVGEEKLFF. V and J are TRBV15 and TRBJ1-4; D perhaps matches TRBD1 (6 bases). The V and J ends lost 8 bases and 8 bases respectively, with 15 bases between them. CDR3 length: 13 amino acids. Germline V gene sequence: CDR1 LNHNV, CDR2 YYDKDF (reference sequence).